The 9 T cell receptor beta chains listed next were all sequenced from one sample in a study of blood T cell repertoires in COVID-19. Profiled with immunoSEQ multiplex PCR; TCRdb holds only in-frame clones, not every one. The sample records fewer than 250,000 clones, about four fifths being singletons. Material: PBMCs or T cells enriched from blood (not recorded which). The origin of the receptors is a woman aged 40 to 55 who had been exposed to COVID-19.

The V gene is TRBV9, the J gene TRBJ1-4; no firm D call. CDR3 length: 12 residues. Germline V gene data show CDR1 as SGDLS and CDR2 as YYNGEE. V lost 5 bases and J 6 bases, leaving 8 bases between the germline ends. CDR3 DNA sequence: TGTGCCAGCAGTGCCCTAGATGAAAAACTGTTTTTT. Protein sequence: CASSALDEKLFF.

This chain uses TRBV24-1 with TRBJ2-7, with 7 bases that match TRBD1. Germline assignment: CDR1 KGHDR and CDR2 SFDVKD. V was clipped by 5 bases and J by 1 base; unmatched bases: 10. The CDR3 spans 16 residues. This CDR3 reads CATSVPRDRFSYEQYF. The CDR3 DNA sequence: TGTGCCACCAGTGTGCCCCGGGACAGATTTTCCTACGAGCAGTACTTC.

This clone was seen once. The chain carries TRBV5-5 and TRBJ1-1, with no clear D. The V gene's germline CDR1 is SGHKS and CDR2 YYEKEE (reference sequence). Trimming pared 0 bases from V and 5 bases from J, leaving 14 bases between. The CDR3 extends over 15 amino acids. This chain's CDR3 is CASSLAGVGVTEAFF. The CDR3 DNA is TGTGCCAGCAGCTTGGCCGGGGTCGGGGTGACTGAAGCTTTCTTT.

This chain links TRBV9 with TRBJ1-5; D is ambiguous. The CDR3 has 15 amino acids. Germline V gene data show CDR1 as SGDLS and CDR2 as YYNGEE. Trimming left V 0 bases short and J 7 bases short, with 14 bases between. The CDR3 DNA reads TGTGCCAGCAGCGTAGATTTGGAGGAATCCCAGCCCCAGCATTTT. Its translation: CASSVDLEESQPQHF. Full variable domain (missing parts from reference TRBV9 and TRBJ1-5): DSGVTQTPKHLITATGQRVTLRCSPRSGDLSVYWYQQSLDQGLQFLIQYYNGEERAKGNILERFSAQQFPDLHSELNLSSLELGDSALYFCASSVDLEESQPQHFGDGTRLSIL.

The gene calls are TRBV5-1 and TRBJ1-4; perhaps TRBD1 as D (5 bases). The CDR3 is made up of 14 amino acids. Trimming stripped 0 bases from V and 4 bases from J, with 7 bases between. CDR1 and CDR2 (germline): SGHRS, YFSETQ. The CDR3 protein is CASSLVGGNEKLFF. The CDR3 DNA reads as TGCGCCAGCAGCTTGGTGGGGGGTAATGAAAAACTGTTTTTT.

The V call is TRBV25-1, the J call TRBJ2-7; 7 bases are a match to TRBD1. V gave up 3 bases and J gave up 4 bases; unmatched junction bases: 6. Looked up from germline, CDR1 is MGHDK and CDR2 is SYGVNS. This CDR3 spans 14 amino acids. CDR3 DNA sequence: TGTGCCAGCAGTGACTTAGACAGGGTGTACGAGCAGTACTTC. Protein: CASSDLDRVYEQYF.

The chain couples TRBV4-2 to TRBJ2-3; TRBD1 matches at 8 bases. The CDR3 is 14 amino acids. Germline-derived CDR1 and CDR2 are LGHNA and YNFKEQ. J lost 5 bases, V lost 3 bases, and 4 bases had no gene match. The CDR3 DNA sequence: TGTGCCAGCAGCCAGGGCAGGGGGCTAGATACGCAGTATTTT. It is translated as CASSQGRGLDTQYF.

CDR3 sequence (DNA): TGTGCCAGCAGTTCCGGGACAGGGGTTGTGCCCCAGCATTTT. Its translation is CASSSGTGVVPQHF. This sequence joins TRBV7-6 and TRBJ1-5; 10 bases are shared with TRBD1. CDR3 size: 14 residues. After removal of 6 bases from V and 9 bases from J, the junction contained 8 bases not matched to a gene. The germline gives CDR1 SGHVS, CDR2 FNYEAQ.

The count of this clone is one. This sequence joins TRBV19 and TRBJ2-4; no clear D gene. The germline V gene encodes CDR1 LNHDA and CDR2 SQIVND (reference sequence). Between the trimmed V and J ends, which lost 1 base and 0 bases, there was a span of 10 bases. The CDR3 loop spans 16 amino acids. The chain's CDR3 is CASSIALLLAKNIQYF. In DNA, the CDR3 is TGTGCCAGTAGTATAGCTTTACTATTAGCCAAAAACATTCAGTACTTC.